The source of this TCR beta chain is a study of blood T cell repertoires in COVID-19. Across the whole study: From the United States, Italy and Spain came samples of acute and convalescent COVID-19. Sources were T cells, B-cell-depleted T cells, or PBMCs; the material itself was cDNA or gDNA.

The ends were cut back, 0 bases at V and 5 bases at J, with 5 bases in the middle. The length of the CDR3 is 13 residues. Looked up from germline, CDR1 is LGHDT and CDR2 is YNNKEL (reference sequence). In the original analysis: Counts of nucleated cells, estimated from reference gene primer amplification, were obtained. Sequenced by immunoSEQ multiplex PCR; TCRdb stores in-frame clones only, minus some. V and J calls and clone size are those listed in that table; D and trimming were worked out from the DNA. The sample lists about 150,000 clones, under 85% occurring once. While infection was still active, Seattle patients were enrolled and then followed longitudinally.

The receptor was isolated from a man in his 60s with COVID-19, enrolled during active disease. Material for sequencing was peripheral blood. V usage is TRBV3-1 (or the pseudogene TRBV3-2) and J usage is TRBJ1-5, with no clear D. The CDR3 DNA reads TGTGCCAGCAGCCAAGAGGGCGATCAGCCCCAGCATTTT. Translating it yields CASSQEGDQPQHF.